Following are 13 T cell receptor beta chains from one sample sequenced in a study of blood T cell repertoires in COVID-19. Sequencing was performed with immunoSEQ multiplex PCR; in TCRdb, only in-frame clones are kept and a portion is missing. The table has 240,000 or so clones, 88% seen once. Specimen: peripheral blood. The receptors were gathered from a woman aged 30 to 39 with acute or convalescent COVID-19.

The chain links TRBV11-3 to TRBJ2-3, with a tentative D call TRBD1 (5 bases). The CDR3 spans 16 residues. Germline CDR1 reads SGHNT; CDR2 reads YENEEA. V shed 5 bases and J shed 4 bases, with 19 bases lying between them. The CDR3 loop reads CASSNPTALQSDTQYF. CDR3 nucleotides: TGTGCCAGCAGCAACCCGACAGCTCTTCAATCAGATACGCAGTATTTT.

The V and J genes are TRBV5-1 and TRBJ1-1, with D tentatively TRBD1 (6 bases). The CDR3 is made up of 15 amino acids. Germline V gives CDR1 SGHRS, CDR2 YFSETQ. Trimming removed 4 bases from V and 0 bases from J, with 13 bases in between. The CDR3 sequence is CASSQVDSLNTEAFF. The CDR3, as DNA: TGCGCCAGCAGCCAGGTGGACAGCCTGAACACTGAAGCTTTCTTT. Filled out from reference TRBV5-1 and TRBJ1-1, the complete variable domain reads KAGVTQTPRYLIKTRGQQVTLSCSPISGHRSVSWYQQTPGQGLQFLFEYFSETQRNKGNFPGRFSGRQFSNSRSEMNVSTLELGDSALYLCASSQVDSLNTEAFFGQGTRLTVV.

The gene calls are TRBV18 and TRBJ2-2; 7 nucleotides line up with TRBD1. The ends lost 6 bases at V and 6 bases at J; junction bases unmatched: 7. CDR1 and CDR2 (germline): KGHSH, LQKENI. The CDR3 sequence is 14 residues long. CDR3 region: CASSRGGEAGELFF. The DNA of the CDR3 is TGTGCCAGCTCCCGAGGGGGCGAGGCCGGGGAGCTGTTTTTT. Supplemented by reference TRBV18 and TRBJ2-2, the full variable domain reads NAGVMQNPRHLVRRRGQEARLRCSPMKGHSHVYWYRQLPEEGLKFMVYLQKENIIDESGMPKERFSAEFPKEGPSILRIQQVVRGDSAAYFCASSRGGEAGELFFGEGSRLTVL.

The V call is TRBV9, the J call TRBJ2-1, with 7 nucleotides matching TRBD2. The CDR3 sequence is 15 residues long. V lost 2 bases to trimming and J lost 2 bases; unmatched junction nucleotides: 4. CDR1 and CDR2 (germline): SGDLS, YYNGEE. The CDR3 sequence is CASSVLGTTYNEQFF. DNA for the CDR3: TGTGCCAGCAGCGTCCTCGGGACTACCTACAATGAGCAGTTCTTC.

The rearrangement joins TRBV25-1 to TRBJ1-6, with 7 bases that match TRBD1. V lost 2 bases and J lost 7; bases outside the gene matches: 5. This CDR3 spans 15 amino acids. Germline V gives CDR1 MGHDK, CDR2 SYGVNS. The CDR3 protein is CASSEGDRGNSPLHF. CDR3 bases: TGTGCCAGCAGTGAAGGGGACAGAGGCAATTCACCCCTCCACTTT.

The V and J genes are TRBV2 and TRBJ2-7; TRBD1 aligns across 8 bases. V lost 6 bases, J lost 6 bases, and 10 bases stayed unmatched. This CDR3 has 14 amino acids. Germline V gives CDR1 SNHLY, CDR2 FYNNEI. The CDR3, as DNA: TGTGCCAGCAGGACAAATCAGGGGGCCGGCGAGCAGTACTTC. Its translation is CASRTNQGAGEQYF.

The chain recombines TRBV3-1 (or the pseudogene TRBV3-2) with TRBJ2-1, with 7 bases identical to TRBD1. Germline V gene data show CDR1 as LGHDT and CDR2 as YNNKEL (reference sequence). The junction had 10 bases not matched to a gene; V was cut back by 3 bases and J by 2 bases. The CDR3 loop spans 17 amino acids. The CDR3 coding sequence is TGTGCCAGCAGCCAGACGACCGGGACAGAGACCTACAATGAGCAGTTCTTC. Its translation: CASSQTTGTETYNEQFF.

The chain has TRBV7-8 and TRBJ2-1; D may be TRBD1 (6 bases). Germline V CDR1 and CDR2: SGHVS, FQNEAQ. Between the trimmed V and J ends, which lost 1 base and 10 bases, there was a span of 14 bases. The CDR3 has 14 amino acids. The CDR3 DNA is TGTGCCAGCAGCTTAGTAGGGGCAGGGACAGAGCAGTTCTTC. It yields the protein CASSLVGAGTEQFF.

The rearrangement joins TRBV29-1 to TRBJ2-5; the D gene is possibly TRBD1 (6 bases). V was clipped by 6 bases and J by 4 bases, with 18 bases between them. The CDR3 runs 14 residues. Germline V gives CDR1 SQVTM, CDR2 ANQGSEA. The CDR3 DNA reads as TGCAGCGTCGATAGACGCAGGGGATCAGAGACCCAGTACTTC. Translated, it gives CSVDRRRGSETQYF.

The V gene is TRBV11-2, the J gene TRBJ2-7; 8 nucleotides match TRBD2. J gave up 4 bases and V 2 bases, and 7 bases lay outside the gene matches. The CDR3 loop spans 15 amino acids. Germline V gene data show CDR1 as SGHAT and CDR2 as FQNNGV. CDR3 sequence: CASSLLGGRLYEQYF. The DNA of the CDR3 is TGTGCCAGCAGCTTACTCGGCGGGAGGCTTTACGAGCAGTACTTC.

The V and J genes are TRBV7-2 and TRBJ2-7; 10 bases map to TRBD2. Losses at the gene ends were 5 bases for V and 3 bases for J; bases not matched to a gene: 16. Germline-derived CDR1 and CDR2 are SGHTA and FQGNSA. The CDR3 is 18 residues long. The CDR3 here is CASSLPRVSGRADYEQYF. The CDR3 DNA reads TGTGCCAGCAGCCTGCCCCGGGTGAGCGGGAGGGCCGACTACGAGCAGTACTTC.

The J gene is TRBJ1-3, the V gene TRBV18; 8 positions match TRBD1. The CDR3 covers 15 residues. Germline V gives CDR1 KGHSH, CDR2 LQKENI. Trimming cost V 4 bases and J 2 bases; bases outside gene matches: 4. The CDR3 reads CASSLQQGAGNTIYF. The DNA for the CDR3 is TGTGCCAGCTCACTTCAACAGGGGGCTGGAAACACCATATATTTT.

The V gene is TRBV11-2, the J gene TRBJ2-7; D unclear. V was cut by 4 bases and J by 5 bases, with 18 bases left in between. This CDR3 has 15 amino acids. Germline CDR1 reads SGHAT; CDR2 reads FQNNGV. The CDR3: CASSSLRGGAHEQYF. Here the CDR3 DNA reads TGTGCCAGCAGCTCTTTACGCGGTGGCGCTCACGAGCAGTACTTC.